This TCR beta chain was sequenced for a study of cytomegalovirus exposure and HLA in healthy donors. Concerning this clone itself: What it recognizes is unknown.

This table comes from immunoSEQ multiplex PCR, and its TCRdb copy is limited to in-frame clones, with some not included. Among over 200,000 clones listed, less than 90% were seen once. Study outcomes and limitations: It was reported that the classifier diagnosed cytomegalovirus status with high specificity and sensitivity in both the original and validation cohorts. According to a subsequent analysis, TCR clusters from the first cohort were inclined to appear together in the 120 validation repertoires.

The CDR3 is made up of 17 amino acids. V lost 5 bases and J lost 4, with 23 bases in between. Germline V gene sequence: CDR1 SGHVS, CDR2 FNYEAQ. The chain joins TRBV7-6 to TRBJ1-2, with a weak D call TRBD1 (5 bases). The material sequenced was PBMCs. The sequence came from a young woman in good health and CMV-seronegative. The CDR3 bases are TGTGCCAGCAGCCCTGAACTGATCAGGGACTCCCTCTATGGCTACACCTTC. Its translation is CASSPELIRDSLYGYTF.